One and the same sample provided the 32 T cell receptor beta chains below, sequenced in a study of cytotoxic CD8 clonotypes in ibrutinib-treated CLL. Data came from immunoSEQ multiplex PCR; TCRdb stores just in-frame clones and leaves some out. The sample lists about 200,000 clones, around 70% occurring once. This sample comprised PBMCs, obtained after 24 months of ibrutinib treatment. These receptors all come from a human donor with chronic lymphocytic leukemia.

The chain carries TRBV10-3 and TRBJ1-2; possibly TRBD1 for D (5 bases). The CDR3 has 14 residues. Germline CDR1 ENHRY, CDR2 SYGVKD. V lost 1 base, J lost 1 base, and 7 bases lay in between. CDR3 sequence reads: CAISEWGLNYGYTF. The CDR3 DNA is TGTGCCATCAGTGAGTGGGGCCTTAACTATGGCTACACCTTC.

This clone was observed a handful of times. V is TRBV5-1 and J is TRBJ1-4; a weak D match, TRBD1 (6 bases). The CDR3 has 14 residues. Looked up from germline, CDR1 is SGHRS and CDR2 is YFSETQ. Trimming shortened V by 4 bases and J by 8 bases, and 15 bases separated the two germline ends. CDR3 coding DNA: TGCGCCAGCAGCGAAAACAGGGAGGGGGAAAAACTGTTTTTT. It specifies CASSENREGEKLFF.

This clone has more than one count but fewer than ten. The CDR3: CASSLSAGGRAAGELFF. CDR3 bases: TGTGCCAGCAGTTTATCTGCCGGCGGGAGGGCCGCCGGGGAGCTGTTTTTT. The chain joins TRBV27 to TRBJ2-2; 9 nucleotides line up with TRBD2. CDR3 length: 17 amino acids. Trimming took 0 bases from V and 6 from J; bases not matched to a gene: 8. The V gene's germline CDR1 is MNHEY and CDR2 SMNVEV (reference sequence).

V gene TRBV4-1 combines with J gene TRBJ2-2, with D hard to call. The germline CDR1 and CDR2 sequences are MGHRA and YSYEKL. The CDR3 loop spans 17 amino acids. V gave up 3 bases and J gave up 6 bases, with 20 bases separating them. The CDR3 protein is CASSQNPPPGFAGELFF. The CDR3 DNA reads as TGCGCCAGCAGCCAGAACCCGCCTCCGGGTTTCGCCGGGGAGCTGTTTTTT.

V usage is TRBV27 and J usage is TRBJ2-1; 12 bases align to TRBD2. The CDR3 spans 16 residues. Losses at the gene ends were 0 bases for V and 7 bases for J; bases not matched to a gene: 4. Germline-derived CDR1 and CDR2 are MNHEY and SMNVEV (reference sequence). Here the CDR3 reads CASSLSLAGGTNEQFF. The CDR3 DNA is TGTGCCAGCAGTTTATCACTAGCGGGAGGTACGAATGAGCAGTTCTTC.

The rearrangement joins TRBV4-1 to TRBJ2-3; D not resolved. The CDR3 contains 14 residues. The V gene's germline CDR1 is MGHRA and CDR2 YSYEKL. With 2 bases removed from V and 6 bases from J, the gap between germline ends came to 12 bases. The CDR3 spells CASSQNPISDTQYF. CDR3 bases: TGCGCCAGCAGCCAAAACCCTATCTCCGATACGCAGTATTTT.

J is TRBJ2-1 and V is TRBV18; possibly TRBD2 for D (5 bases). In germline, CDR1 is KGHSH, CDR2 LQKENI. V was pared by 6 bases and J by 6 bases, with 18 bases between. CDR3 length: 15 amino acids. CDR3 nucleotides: TGTGCCAGCTCCCAGACAAGAAACGCGGGCAATGAGCAGTTCTTC. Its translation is CASSQTRNAGNEQFF. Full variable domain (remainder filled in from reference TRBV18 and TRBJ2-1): NAGVMQNPRHLVRRRGQEARLRCSPMKGHSHVYWYRQLPEEGLKFMVYLQKENIIDESGMPKERFSAEFPKEGPSILRIQQVVRGDSAAYFCASSQTRNAGNEQFFGPGTRLTVL.

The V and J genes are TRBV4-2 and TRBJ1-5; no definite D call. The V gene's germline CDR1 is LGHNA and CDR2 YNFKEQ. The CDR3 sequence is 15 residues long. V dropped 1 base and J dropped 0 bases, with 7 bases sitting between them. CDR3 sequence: CASSQAEDSNQPQHF. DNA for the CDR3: TGTGCCAGCAGCCAAGCAGAGGATAGCAATCAGCCCCAGCATTTT.

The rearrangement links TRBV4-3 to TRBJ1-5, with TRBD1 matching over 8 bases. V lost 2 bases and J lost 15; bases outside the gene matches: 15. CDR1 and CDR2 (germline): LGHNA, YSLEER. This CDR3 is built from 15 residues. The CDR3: CASSQYRDRSPPRHF. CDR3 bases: TGCGCCAGCAGCCAATATAGGGACAGGTCTCCTCCGAGGCATTTT.

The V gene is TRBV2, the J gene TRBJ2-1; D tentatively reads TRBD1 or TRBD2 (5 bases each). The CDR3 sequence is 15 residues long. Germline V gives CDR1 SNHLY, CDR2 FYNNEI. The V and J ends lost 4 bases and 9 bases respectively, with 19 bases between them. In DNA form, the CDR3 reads TGTGCCAGCAGTGGACCGGGACCCAGCATCCGTGAGCAGTTCTTC. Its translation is CASSGPGPSIREQFF.

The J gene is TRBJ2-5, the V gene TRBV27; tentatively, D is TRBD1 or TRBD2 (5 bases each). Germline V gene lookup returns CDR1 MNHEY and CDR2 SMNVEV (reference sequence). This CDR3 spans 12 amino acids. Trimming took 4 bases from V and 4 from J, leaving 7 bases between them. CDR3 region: CASSSGGETQYF. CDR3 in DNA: TGTGCCAGCAGTTCTGGGGGAGAGACCCAGTACTTC.

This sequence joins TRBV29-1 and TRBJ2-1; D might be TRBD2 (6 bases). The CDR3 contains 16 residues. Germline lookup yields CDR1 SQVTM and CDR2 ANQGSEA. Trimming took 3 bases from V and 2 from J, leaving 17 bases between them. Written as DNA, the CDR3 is TGCAGCGTTGATTGGGGGAGGCAATACCCCTACAATGAGCAGTTCTTC. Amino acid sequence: CSVDWGRQYPYNEQFF.

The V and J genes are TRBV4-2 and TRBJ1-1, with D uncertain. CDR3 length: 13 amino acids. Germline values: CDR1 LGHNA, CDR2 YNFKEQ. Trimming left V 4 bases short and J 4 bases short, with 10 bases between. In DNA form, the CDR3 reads TGTGCCAGCAGCCGCTGGGAAGGCACTGAAGCTTTCTTT. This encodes CASSRWEGTEAFF.

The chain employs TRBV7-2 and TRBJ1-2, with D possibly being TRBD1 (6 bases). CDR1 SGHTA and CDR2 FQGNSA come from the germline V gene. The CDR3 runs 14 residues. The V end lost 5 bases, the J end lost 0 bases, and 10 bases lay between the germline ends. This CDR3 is CASSPGTTNYGYTF. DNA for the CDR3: TGTGCCAGCAGCCCGGGGACAACTAACTATGGCTACACCTTC.

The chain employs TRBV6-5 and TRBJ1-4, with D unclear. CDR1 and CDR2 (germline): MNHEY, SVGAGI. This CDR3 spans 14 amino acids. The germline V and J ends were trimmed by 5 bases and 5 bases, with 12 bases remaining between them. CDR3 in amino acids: CASSRKLRNEKLFF. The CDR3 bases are TGTGCCAGCAGTAGGAAGCTTAGGAATGAAAAACTGTTTTTT.

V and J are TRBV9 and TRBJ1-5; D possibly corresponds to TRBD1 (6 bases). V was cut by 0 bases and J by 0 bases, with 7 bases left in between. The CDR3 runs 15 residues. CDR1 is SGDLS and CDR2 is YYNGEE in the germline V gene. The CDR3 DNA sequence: TGTGCCAGCAGCGTAGAGGGGGTTAGCAATCAGCCCCAGCATTTT. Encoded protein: CASSVEGVSNQPQHF.

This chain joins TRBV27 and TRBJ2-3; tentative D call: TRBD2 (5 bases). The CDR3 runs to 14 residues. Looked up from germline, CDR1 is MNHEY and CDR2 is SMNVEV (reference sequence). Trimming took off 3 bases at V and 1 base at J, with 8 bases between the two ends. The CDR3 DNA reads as TGTGCCAGCAGTTTTGTGGGAGGCACAGATACGCAGTATTTT. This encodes CASSFVGGTDTQYF.

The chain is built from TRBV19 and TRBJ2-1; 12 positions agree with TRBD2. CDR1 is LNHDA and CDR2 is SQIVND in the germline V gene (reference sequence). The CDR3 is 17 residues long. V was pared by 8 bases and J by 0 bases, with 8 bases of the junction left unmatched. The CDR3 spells CASGRLAGVSSYNEQFF. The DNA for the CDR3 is TGTGCCAGTGGGAGACTAGCGGGAGTGAGCTCCTACAATGAGCAGTTCTTC.

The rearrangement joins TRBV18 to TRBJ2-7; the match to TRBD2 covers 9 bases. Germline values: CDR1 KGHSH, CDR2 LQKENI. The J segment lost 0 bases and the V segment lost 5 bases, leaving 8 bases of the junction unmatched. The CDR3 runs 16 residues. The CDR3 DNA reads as TGTGCCAGCTCAGCGACTAGCGGTACTAGCTCCTACGAGCAGTACTTC. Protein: CASSATSGTSSYEQYF.

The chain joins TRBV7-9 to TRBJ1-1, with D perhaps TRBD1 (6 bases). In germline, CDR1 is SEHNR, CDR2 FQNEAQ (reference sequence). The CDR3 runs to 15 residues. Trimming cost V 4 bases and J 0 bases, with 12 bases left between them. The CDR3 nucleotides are TGTGCCAGCAGCTATCTAGGGGGAATGAACACTGAAGCTTTCTTT. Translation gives CASSYLGGMNTEAFF.

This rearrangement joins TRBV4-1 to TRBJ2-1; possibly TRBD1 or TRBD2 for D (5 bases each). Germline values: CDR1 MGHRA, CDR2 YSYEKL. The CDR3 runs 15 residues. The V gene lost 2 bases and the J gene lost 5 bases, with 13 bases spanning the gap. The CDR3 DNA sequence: TGCGCCAGCAGCCAAAACACCGGGACGAACAATGAGCAGTTCTTC. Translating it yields CASSQNTGTNNEQFF.

CDR3 sequence: CASSPTATAFSYNEQFF. The CDR3 coding sequence is TGCGCCAGCAGCCCAACCGCAACTGCCTTCTCCTACAATGAGCAGTTCTTC. The chain combines TRBV4-3 with TRBJ2-1; D gene ambiguous. V was cut by 4 bases and J by 0 bases, with 16 bases left in between. Germline values: CDR1 LGHNA, CDR2 YSLEER. The length of the CDR3 is 17 residues.

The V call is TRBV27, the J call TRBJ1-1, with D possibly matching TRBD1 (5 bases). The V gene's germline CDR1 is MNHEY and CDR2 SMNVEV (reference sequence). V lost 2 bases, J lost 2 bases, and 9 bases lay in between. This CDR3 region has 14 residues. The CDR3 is CASSLRQGNTEAFF. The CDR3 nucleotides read TGTGCCAGCAGTTTACGTCAGGGAAACACTGAAGCTTTCTTT.

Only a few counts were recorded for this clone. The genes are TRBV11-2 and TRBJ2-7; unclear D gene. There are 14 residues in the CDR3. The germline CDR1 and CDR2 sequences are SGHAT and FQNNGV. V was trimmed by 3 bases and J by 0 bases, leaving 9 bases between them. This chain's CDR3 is CASSLMGYSYEQYF. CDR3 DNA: TGTGCCAGCAGCTTGATGGGTTACTCCTACGAGCAGTACTTC.

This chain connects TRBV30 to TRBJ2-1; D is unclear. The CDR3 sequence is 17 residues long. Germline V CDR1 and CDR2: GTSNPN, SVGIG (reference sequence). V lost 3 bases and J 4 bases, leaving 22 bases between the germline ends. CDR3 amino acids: CAWSLPPQMPLYNEQFF. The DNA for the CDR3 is TGTGCCTGGAGCCTACCCCCACAGATGCCCCTATACAATGAGCAGTTCTTC.

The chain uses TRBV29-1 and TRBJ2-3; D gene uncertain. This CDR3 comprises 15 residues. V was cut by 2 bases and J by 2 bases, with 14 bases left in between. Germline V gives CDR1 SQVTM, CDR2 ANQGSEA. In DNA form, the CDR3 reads TGCAGCGTTGAATCCAACCGACAACCCACAGATACGCAGTATTTT. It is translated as CSVESNRQPTDTQYF.

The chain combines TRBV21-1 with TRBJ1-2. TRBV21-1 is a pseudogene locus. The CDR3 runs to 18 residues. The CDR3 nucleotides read TGTGCCAGCAGCAAAAGAAGGGTCCCCGGGACCCTACTTCTTTGCTACACCTTC. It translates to CASSKRRVPGTLLLCYTF.

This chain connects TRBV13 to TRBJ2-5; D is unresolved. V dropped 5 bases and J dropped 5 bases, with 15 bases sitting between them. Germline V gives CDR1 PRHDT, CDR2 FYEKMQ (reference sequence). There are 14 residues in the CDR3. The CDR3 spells CASSKTDVRETQYF. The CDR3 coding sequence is TGTGCCAGCAGCAAGACCGACGTGCGGGAGACCCAGTACTTC.

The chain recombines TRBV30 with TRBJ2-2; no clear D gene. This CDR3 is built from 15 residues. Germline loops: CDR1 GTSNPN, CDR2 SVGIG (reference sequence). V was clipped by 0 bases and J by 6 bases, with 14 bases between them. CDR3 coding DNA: TGTGCCTGGAGTGTTGTCTTCCGTAGAGCCGGGGAGCTGTTTTTT. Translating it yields CAWSVVFRRAGELFF.

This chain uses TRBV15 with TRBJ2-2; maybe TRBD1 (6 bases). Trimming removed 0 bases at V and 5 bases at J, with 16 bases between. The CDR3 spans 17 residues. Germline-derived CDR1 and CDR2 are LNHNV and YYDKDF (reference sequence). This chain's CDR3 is CATSRDPGRGRTGELFF. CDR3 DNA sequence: TGTGCCACCAGCAGAGATCCTGGCAGGGGCAGGACCGGGGAGCTGTTTTTT.

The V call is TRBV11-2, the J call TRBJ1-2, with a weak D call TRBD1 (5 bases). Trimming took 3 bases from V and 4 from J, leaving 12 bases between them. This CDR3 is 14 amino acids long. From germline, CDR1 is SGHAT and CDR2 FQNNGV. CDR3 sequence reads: CASSLPGGFYGYTF. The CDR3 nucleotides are TGTGCCAGCAGCTTGCCTGGGGGATTCTATGGCTACACCTTC.

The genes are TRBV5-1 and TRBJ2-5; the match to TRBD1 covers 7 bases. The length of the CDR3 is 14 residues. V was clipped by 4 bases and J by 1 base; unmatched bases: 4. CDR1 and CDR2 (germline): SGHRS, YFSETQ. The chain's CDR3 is CASSLQGLQETQYF. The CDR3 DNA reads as TGCGCCAGCAGCCTACAGGGGCTCCAAGAGACCCAGTACTTC.